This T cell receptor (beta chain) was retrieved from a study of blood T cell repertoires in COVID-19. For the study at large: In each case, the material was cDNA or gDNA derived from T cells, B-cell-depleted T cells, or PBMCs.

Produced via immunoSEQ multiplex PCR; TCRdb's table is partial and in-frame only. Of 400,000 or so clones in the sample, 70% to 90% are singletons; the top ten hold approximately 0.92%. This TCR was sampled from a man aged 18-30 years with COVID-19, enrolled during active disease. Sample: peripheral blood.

The DNA for the CDR3 is TGTGCCAGCAGCCCATTATTCAGGGGATTCTCCTACGAGCAGTACTTC. This gives the protein CASSPLFRGFSYEQYF. The chain is built from TRBV11-2 and TRBJ2-7; D is perhaps TRBD1 (6 bases). In germline, CDR1 is SGHAT, CDR2 FQNNGV. The CDR3 is made up of 16 amino acids. Trimming stripped 5 bases from V and 0 bases from J, with 17 bases between. Supplemented by reference TRBV11-2 and TRBJ2-7, the full variable domain reads EAGVAQSPRYKIIEKRQSVAFWCNPISGHATLYWYQQILGQGPKLLIQFQNNGVVDDSQLPKDRFSAERLKGVDSTLKIQPAKLEDSAVYLCASSPLFRGFSYEQYFGPGTRLTVT.